Sequencing of this TCR beta chain was carried out in a study of blood T cell repertoires in COVID-19 (dated by TCRdb to 2018 to 2021). Some background on the complete study: Collaborator samples came from the United States, Italy and Spain and covered acute and convalescent phases of COVID-19. The prospective study material was composed of cDNA or gDNA derived from T cells, B-cell-depleted T cells, or PBMCs. Subjects who had been exposed to COVID-19, were actively infected with it, or had recovered from it provided the deeply sampled blood TCRbeta repertoires that made up the dataset. The repertoires were made available in a free public database intended to serve as a resource for research on the immune response to SARS-CoV-2. The samples were drawn from two sources: the first 160 participants of the ongoing ImmuneRACE study, and 1,000 to 1,500 subjects contributed by 6 global collaborators. A de-identified subject ID, COVID-19 status, age in years and sex were almost always included in the sample metadata. Where available, HLA class I and class II types were taken from metadata supplied by the sample provider and were not determined by assay-based typing. Paper-wide results and their limitations: The quantity of clinical and demographic metadata differed by source and by participant and was supplied without curation.

Details on this clone: No antigen is known for it. Base quality data are lacking; no much larger clone is found one base away.

In the prospective study, participants were about 18 to 95 years old, resided in around 25 geographic areas of the United States, and were enrolled through a virtual design. To assign participants to cohorts, the prospective study relied on clinical history that participants themselves reported in a screening survey and a study questionnaire. Exposed participants were defined as having been in contact with someone with a PCR-confirmed or clinician-diagnosed COVID-19 case within 2 weeks of study entry. In the prospective study, whole blood, serum and a nasopharyngeal or oropharyngeal swab were collected from each participant by mobile phlebotomists. Over an approximately 2-month period, participants in the prospective study had the option of providing additional blood draws and questionnaires. Before DNA extraction, blood samples from the prospective study were shipped at room temperature or frozen.

The germline V gene gives CDR1 as SGHRS and CDR2 as YFSETQ. At the junction V is shortened by 3 bases and J by 3 bases, with 10 bases in between. The CDR3 holds 13 amino acids from the cysteine to the phenylalanine. Only the CDR3 part of the read is kept: 39 bases, read in frame from the first base. TCRbeta CDR3 regions were amplified from genomic DNA using the immunoSEQ Assay, a bias-controlled multiplex PCR. In the original analysis: Within the assay, amplification of reference gene primers was used to estimate how many nucleated cells each sample contained. To quantify the absolute abundance of each unique TCRbeta CDR3 rearrangement, sequence reads were collapsed and filtered. Productive Simpson clonality was computed per sample as the square root of Simpson's diversity index over productive rearrangements. Here the immuneACCESS table is served through TCRdb, limited to in-frame sequences with V and J called. Missing clones are a known gap in these copies; in checked studies unresolved V genes cover under half, and the rest lacks a known reason. V, J and clone size derive from that table, while D and trimming were established from the DNA sequence. For this sample there are fewer than 350,000 clones; about 85% appear just once. Jointly, the top ten make up approximately 1.9% of the sample.

The receptor comes from a woman in her 30s who had been exposed to COVID-19. The source material was PBMCs or T cells enriched from blood (not recorded which). This receptor chain uses TRBV5-1 and TRBJ2-7; no confident D gene assignment can be made. The DNA is as follows: TGCGCCAGCAGCTCGGTTCGGAGCTACGAGCAGTACTTC. Its protein product is CASSSVRSYEQYF. The reference TRBV5-1 and TRBJ2-7 proteins fill in what lies around the CDR3, so the full variable domain reads KAGVTQTPRYLIKTRGQQVTLSCSPISGHRSVSWYQQTPGQGLQFLFEYFSETQRNKGNFPGRFSGRQFSNSRSEMNVSTLELGDSALYLCASSSVRSYEQYFGPGTRLTVT.